The 14 T cell receptor beta chains listed next were all sequenced from one sample in a study of T cells after posttransplantation cyclophosphamide. Sequencing was performed with immunoSEQ multiplex PCR; in TCRdb, only in-frame clones are kept and a portion is missing. The sample yields approximately 52,000 clones, about 86% seen once. Sequencing was done on a sample of PBMCs. The receptors were gathered from a man aged 30 to 45 with a blood cancer, CMV-positive, and with a related stem cell donor.

The J gene is TRBJ2-7, the V gene TRBV7-9, with 8 bases that match TRBD2. Trimming cost V 0 bases and J 4 bases; bases outside gene matches: 5. Germline assignment: CDR1 SEHNR and CDR2 FQNEAQ (reference sequence). The CDR3 is made up of 15 amino acids. CDR3 coding DNA: TGTGCCAGCAGCTTAGCTCAGCGGGAGTGGTACGAGCAGTACTTC. It translates to CASSLAQREWYEQYF. Variable domain in full (rest from reference TRBV7-9 and TRBJ2-7): DTGVSQNPRHKITKRGQNVTFRCDPISEHNRLYWYRQTLGQGPEFLTYFQNEAQLEKSRLLSDRFSAERPKGSFSTLEIQRTEQGDSAMYLCASSLAQREWYEQYFGPGTRLTVT.

This clone was recorded once. The genes are TRBV18 and TRBJ2-5, with D uncertain. This CDR3 is 15 amino acids long. V dropped 2 bases and J dropped 1 base, with 11 bases sitting between them. Germline CDR1 and CDR2: KGHSH and LQKENI. This CDR3 reads CASSPVQLGQETQYF. The CDR3 DNA follows: TGTGCCAGCTCACCAGTACAGCTGGGCCAAGAGACCCAGTACTTC.

This clone has only one observation. The V call is TRBV6-1, the J call TRBJ1-6, with D perhaps matching TRBD1 (6 bases). The germline V gene encodes CDR1 MNHNS and CDR2 SASEGT. The ends were cut back, 6 bases at V and 5 bases at J, with 14 bases in the middle. This CDR3 is built from 15 residues. The CDR3 DNA is TGTGCCAGCAGGAGGGCGACAGGTGATAATTCACCCCTCCACTTT. Translation: CASRRATGDNSPLHF.

The chain has TRBV5-6 and TRBJ2-1; TRBD2 agrees at 12 bases. Germline loops: CDR1 SGHDT, CDR2 YYEEEE. CDR3 size: 16 residues. The J segment lost 10 bases and the V segment lost 4 bases, leaving 12 bases of the junction unmatched. The DNA for the CDR3 is TGTGCCAGCAGCCACCGGACTAGCGGGATACCTGGCGAGCAGTTCTTC. It specifies CASSHRTSGIPGEQFF. The full variable domain, in which reference TRBV5-6 and TRBJ2-1 provide the parts outside the CDR3, is DAGVTQSPTHLIKTRGQQVTLRCSPKSGHDTVSWYQQALGQGPQFIFQYYEEEERQRGNFPDRFSGHQFPNYSSELNVNALLLGDSALYLCASSHRTSGIPGEQFFGPGTRLTVL.

This chain connects TRBV6-5 to TRBJ1-1; D perhaps matches TRBD1 (6 bases). CDR1 and CDR2 (germline): MNHEY, SVGAGI. With 4 bases removed from V and 0 bases from J, the gap between germline ends came to 9 bases. This CDR3 has 14 residues. As DNA, the CDR3 is TGTGCCAGCAGTTCCCACAGGGTGAACACTGAAGCTTTCTTT. This sequence encodes CASSSHRVNTEAFF.

This CDR3 is CASSQAGSSYNEQFF. Here the CDR3 DNA reads TGTGCCAGCAGCCAAGCGGGGAGCTCCTACAATGAGCAGTTCTTC. The chain is built from TRBV28 and TRBJ2-1; 7 bases line up with TRBD2. The ends lost 6 bases at V and 0 bases at J; junction bases unmatched: 5. CDR1 is MDHEN and CDR2 is SYDVKM in the germline V gene. The CDR3 length is 15 residues.

This chain connects TRBV5-4 to TRBJ2-1; perhaps TRBD2 as D (6 bases). Germline V gene data show CDR1 as SGHNT and CDR2 as YYREEE (reference sequence). The CDR3 spans 14 residues. V lost 4 bases, J lost 4 bases, and 12 bases lay in between. The CDR3 spells CASSGIGTYNEQFF. For the CDR3, the DNA is TGTGCCAGCAGCGGAATAGGGACTTACAATGAGCAGTTCTTC.

This clone was detected a few times. The genes are TRBV13 and TRBJ2-7, with 14 bases fitting TRBD2. This CDR3 is 18 amino acids long. The trim removed 2 bases at V and 6 bases at J, leaving 12 bases unmatched. CDR1 and CDR2 (germline): PRHDT, FYEKMQ (reference sequence). CDR3 coding DNA: TGTGCCAGCAGCTTAAGGACGGGACTAGCGGGAGAACAGGGCGAGCAGTACTTC. It encodes CASSLRTGLAGEQGEQYF.

The genes are TRBV6-1 and TRBJ1-5; no clear D. The CDR3 has 13 amino acids. V shed 10 bases and J shed 4 bases, with 14 bases lying between them. The V gene's germline CDR1 is MNHNS and CDR2 SASEGT. The CDR3 protein is CAIRRQWNQPQHF. CDR3 sequence (DNA): TGTGCCATAAGGAGGCAGTGGAATCAGCCCCAGCATTTT.

The V and J genes are TRBV7-6 and TRBJ1-1; D perhaps matches TRBD1 (6 bases). Germline CDR1 is SGHVS and CDR2 is FNYEAQ. Trimming took off 5 bases at V and 2 bases at J, with 9 bases between the two ends. This CDR3 is built from 13 residues. CDR3 bases: TGTGCCAGCAGCCGCAGGGGTAACACTGAAGCTTTCTTT. Its protein is CASSRRGNTEAFF.

V gene TRBV11-3 combines with J gene TRBJ2-5; tentatively, D is TRBD2 (5 bases). The CDR3 length is 11 residues. Germline V CDR1 and CDR2: SGHNT, YENEEA. Between the trimmed V and J ends, which lost 4 bases and 7 bases, there was a span of 7 bases. CDR3 region: CASSSGVTQYF. CDR3 in DNA: TGTGCCAGCAGCTCCGGGGTGACCCAGTACTTC.

The chain carries TRBV11-3 and TRBJ1-1; D perhaps matches TRBD1 (6 bases). Germline V gives CDR1 SGHNT, CDR2 YENEEA. Trimming took 1 base from V and 6 from J, leaving 6 bases between them. This CDR3 has 12 amino acids. CDR3 nucleotide sequence: TGTGCCAGCAGCTTAGGGGGGCCTGAAGCTTTCTTT. It encodes CASSLGGPEAFF.

The gene calls are TRBV2 and TRBJ1-1; D call uncertain. The CDR3 has 13 residues. Trimming took off 6 bases at V and 0 bases at J, with 8 bases between the two ends. In germline, CDR1 is SNHLY, CDR2 FYNNEI. The CDR3 DNA sequence: TGTGCCAGCAGAAATACAGTGAACACTGAAGCTTTCTTT. Its protein is CASRNTVNTEAFF.

This rearrangement joins TRBV2 to TRBJ1-1, with D uncertain. The V end was cut by 3 bases, the J end by 5 bases, with 16 bases between. Germline loops: CDR1 SNHLY, CDR2 FYNNEI. This CDR3 is built from 15 residues. The CDR3 DNA is TGTGCCAGCAGTGATGCCGCGGGCGCGAGGACTGAAGCTTTCTTT. It translates to CASSDAAGARTEAFF.